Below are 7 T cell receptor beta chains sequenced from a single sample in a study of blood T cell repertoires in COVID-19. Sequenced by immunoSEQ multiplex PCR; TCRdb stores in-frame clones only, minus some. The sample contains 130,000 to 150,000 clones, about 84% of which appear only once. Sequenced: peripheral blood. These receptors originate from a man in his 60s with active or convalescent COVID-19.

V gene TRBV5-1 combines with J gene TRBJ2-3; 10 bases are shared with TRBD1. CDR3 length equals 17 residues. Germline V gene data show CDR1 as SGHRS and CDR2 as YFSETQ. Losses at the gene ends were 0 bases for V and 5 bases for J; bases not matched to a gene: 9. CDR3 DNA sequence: TGCGCCAGCAGCTTGGAACGGCGCGACAGGGGGCGAGATACGCAGTATTTT. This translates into CASSLERRDRGRDTQYF.

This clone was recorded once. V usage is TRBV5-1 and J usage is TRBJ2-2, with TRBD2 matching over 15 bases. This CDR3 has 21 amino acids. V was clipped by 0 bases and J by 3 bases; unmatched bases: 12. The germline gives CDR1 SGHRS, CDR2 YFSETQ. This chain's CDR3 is CASSLGWTSGRVSTYTGELFF. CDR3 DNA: TGCGCCAGCAGCTTGGGGTGGACTAGCGGGAGGGTGTCTACTTACACCGGGGAGCTGTTTTTT.

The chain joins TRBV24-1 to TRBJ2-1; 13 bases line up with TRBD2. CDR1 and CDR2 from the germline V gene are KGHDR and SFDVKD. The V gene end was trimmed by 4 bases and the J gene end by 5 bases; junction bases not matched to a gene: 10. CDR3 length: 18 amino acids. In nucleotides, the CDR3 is TGTGCCACCAGTGACCCTATCAGAACTAGCGGGAGGGACAATGAGCAGTTCTTC. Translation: CATSDPIRTSGRDNEQFF.

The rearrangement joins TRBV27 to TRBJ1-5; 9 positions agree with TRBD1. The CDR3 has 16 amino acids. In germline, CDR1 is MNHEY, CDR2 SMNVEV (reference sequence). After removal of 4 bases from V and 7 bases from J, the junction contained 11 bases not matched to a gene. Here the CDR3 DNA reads TGTGCCAGCAGTTCCTTGACAGGGGGGGCGGGACAGCCCCAGCATTTT. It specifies CASSSLTGGAGQPQHF.

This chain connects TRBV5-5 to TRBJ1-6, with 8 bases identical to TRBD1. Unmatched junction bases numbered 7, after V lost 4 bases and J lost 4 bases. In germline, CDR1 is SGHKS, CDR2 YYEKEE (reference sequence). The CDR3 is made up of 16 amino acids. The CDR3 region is CASSLGQGPYNSPLHF. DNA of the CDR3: TGTGCCAGCAGCCTAGGACAGGGCCCATATAATTCACCCCTCCACTTT.

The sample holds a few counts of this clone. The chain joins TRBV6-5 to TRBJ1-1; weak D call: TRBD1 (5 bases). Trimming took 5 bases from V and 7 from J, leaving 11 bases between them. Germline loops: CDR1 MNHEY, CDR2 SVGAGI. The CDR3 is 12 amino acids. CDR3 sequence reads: CASSPRGGEAFF. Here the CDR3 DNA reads TGTGCCAGCAGTCCGCGGGGGGGTGAAGCTTTCTTT.

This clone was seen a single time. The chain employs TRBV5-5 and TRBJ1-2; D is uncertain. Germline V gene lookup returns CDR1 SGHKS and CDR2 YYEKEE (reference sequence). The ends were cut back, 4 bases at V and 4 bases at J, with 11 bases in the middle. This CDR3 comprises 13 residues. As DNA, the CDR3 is TGTGCCAGCAGCCCCACGGGTGGCTATGGCTACACCTTC. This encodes CASSPTGGYGYTF.